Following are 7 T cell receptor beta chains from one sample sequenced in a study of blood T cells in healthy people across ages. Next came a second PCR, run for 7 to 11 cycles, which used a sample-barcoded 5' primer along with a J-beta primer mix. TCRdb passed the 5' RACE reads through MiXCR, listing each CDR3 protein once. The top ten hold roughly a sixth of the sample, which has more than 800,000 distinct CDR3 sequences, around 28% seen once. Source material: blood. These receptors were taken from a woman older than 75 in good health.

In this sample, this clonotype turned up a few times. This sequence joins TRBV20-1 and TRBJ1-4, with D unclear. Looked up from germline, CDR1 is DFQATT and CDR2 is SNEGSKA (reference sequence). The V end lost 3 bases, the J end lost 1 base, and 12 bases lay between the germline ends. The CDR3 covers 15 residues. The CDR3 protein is CSASNFPRTNEKLFF. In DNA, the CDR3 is TGCAGTGCTAGTAACTTCCCCAGAACTAATGAAAAACTGTTTTTT.

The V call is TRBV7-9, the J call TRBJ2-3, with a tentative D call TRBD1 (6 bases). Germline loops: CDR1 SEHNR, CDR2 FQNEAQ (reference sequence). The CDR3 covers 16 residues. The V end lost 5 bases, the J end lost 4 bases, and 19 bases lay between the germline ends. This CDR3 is CASSLQTWDTSDTQYF. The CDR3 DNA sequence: TGTGCCAGCAGCCTTCAAACGTGGGACACTTCAGATACGCAGTATTTT.

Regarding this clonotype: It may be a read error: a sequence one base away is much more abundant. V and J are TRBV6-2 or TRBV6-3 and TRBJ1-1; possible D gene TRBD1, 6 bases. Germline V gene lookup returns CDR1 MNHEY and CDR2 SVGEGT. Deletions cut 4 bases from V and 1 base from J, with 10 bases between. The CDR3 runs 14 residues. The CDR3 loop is CASSLGHPNTEAFF. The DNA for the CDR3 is TGTGCCAGCAGTTTGGGACATCCGAACACTGAAGCTTTCTTT.

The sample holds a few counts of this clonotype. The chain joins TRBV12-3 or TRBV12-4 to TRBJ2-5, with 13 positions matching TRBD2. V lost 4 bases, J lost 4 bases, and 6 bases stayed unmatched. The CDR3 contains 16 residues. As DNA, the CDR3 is TGTGCCAGCAGTTCCCGACGGACTAGCGGGGGAGAGACCCAGTACTTC. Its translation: CASSSRRTSGGETQYF.

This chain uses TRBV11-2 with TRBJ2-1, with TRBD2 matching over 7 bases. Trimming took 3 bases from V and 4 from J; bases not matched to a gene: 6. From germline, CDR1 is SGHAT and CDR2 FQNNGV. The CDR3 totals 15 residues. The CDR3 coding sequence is TGTGCCAGCAGCTTTTCCGCGGGAGCTTACAATGAGCAGTTCTTC. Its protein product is CASSFSAGAYNEQFF.

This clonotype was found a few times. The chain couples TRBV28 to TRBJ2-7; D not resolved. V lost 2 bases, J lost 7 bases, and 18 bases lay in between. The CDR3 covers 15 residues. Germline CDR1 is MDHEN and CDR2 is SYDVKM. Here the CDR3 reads CASSLVNAAYNEQYF. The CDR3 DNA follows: TGTGCCAGCAGTTTAGTTAACGCAGCTTACAATGAGCAGTACTTC.

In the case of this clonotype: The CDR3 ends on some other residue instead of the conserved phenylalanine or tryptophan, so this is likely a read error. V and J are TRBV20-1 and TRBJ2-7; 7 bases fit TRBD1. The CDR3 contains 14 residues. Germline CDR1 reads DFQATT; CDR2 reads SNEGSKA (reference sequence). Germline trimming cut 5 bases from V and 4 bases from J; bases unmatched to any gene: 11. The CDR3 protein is CSAPRRDSDYEQYL. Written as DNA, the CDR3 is TGCAGTGCTCCACGCCGGGACAGTGATTACGAGCAGTACTTA.